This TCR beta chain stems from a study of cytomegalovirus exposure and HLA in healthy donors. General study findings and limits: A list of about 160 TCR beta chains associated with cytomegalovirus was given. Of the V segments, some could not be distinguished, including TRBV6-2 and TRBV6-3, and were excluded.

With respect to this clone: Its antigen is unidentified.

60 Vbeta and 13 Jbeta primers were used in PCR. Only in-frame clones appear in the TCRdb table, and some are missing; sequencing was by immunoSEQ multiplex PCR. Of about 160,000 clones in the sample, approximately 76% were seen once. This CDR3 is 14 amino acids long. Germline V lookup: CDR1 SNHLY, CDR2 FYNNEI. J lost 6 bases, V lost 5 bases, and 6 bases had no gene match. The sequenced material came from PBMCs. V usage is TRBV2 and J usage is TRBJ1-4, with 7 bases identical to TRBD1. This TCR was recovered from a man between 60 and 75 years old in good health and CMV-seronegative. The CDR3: CASSWTGGHEKLFF. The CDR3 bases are TGTGCCAGCAGTTGGACAGGAGGACATGAAAAACTGTTTTTT.